This record concerns one T cell receptor beta chain sequence. Some clones are missing from TCRdb's copy, which holds only in-frame ones; the method was immunoSEQ multiplex PCR. The table lists around 140,000 clones, around nine tenths of them singletons. These data belong to a study of OX40 agonist ivuxolimab in advanced cancers. The CDR3 extends over 13 amino acids. V shed 1 base and J shed 3 bases, with 5 bases lying between them. Germline loops: CDR1 SGHTA, CDR2 FQGNSA. V gene TRBV7-2 combines with J gene TRBJ2-3; D remains ambiguous. The origin of this receptor is an adult with an advanced solid tumor such as melanoma, head and neck, liver or kidney cancer. Source: CD4+ or CD8+ T cells sorted from blood, taken in a trial of the OX40 agonist ivuxolimab. The CDR3 DNA reads TGTGCCAGCAGCTTAGACGGAACAGATACGCAGTATTTT. Its protein product is CASSLDGTDTQYF. The full variable domain, its missing parts supplied by reference TRBV7-2 and TRBJ2-3, is GAGVSQSPSNKVTEKGKDVELRCDPISGHTALYWYRQSLGQGLEFLIYFQGNSAPDKSGLPSDRFSAERTGGSVSTLTIQRTQQEDSAVYLCASSLDGTDTQYFGPGTRLTVL.